Listed here are 17 T cell receptor beta chains from one sample, sequenced in a study of radiotherapy plus CTLA-4 blockade in lung cancer. Data came from immunoSEQ multiplex PCR; TCRdb stores just in-frame clones and leaves some out. The sample lists 40,000 to 50,000 clones, 70% to 80% occurring once. Sequenced material: peripheral blood, taken from a patient treated with radiotherapy plus ipilimumab. All receptors derive from a human donor with non-small cell lung cancer who had stable disease on radiotherapy plus ipilimumab.

This chain uses TRBV5-4 with TRBJ1-3, with D maybe TRBD1 (5 bases). From germline, CDR1 is SGHNT and CDR2 YYREEE (reference sequence). This CDR3 comprises 14 residues. V lost 2 bases to trimming and J lost 2 bases, with 8 bases between them. The CDR3: CASSFGGAGNTIYF. In nucleotides, the CDR3 is TGTGCCAGCAGCTTTGGAGGGGCTGGAAACACCATATATTTT.

The chain has TRBV11-2 and TRBJ1-1; perhaps TRBD1 as D (5 bases). Trimming took 1 base from V and 7 from J, leaving 10 bases between them. The CDR3 has 13 amino acids. The V gene's germline CDR1 is SGHAT and CDR2 FQNNGV. CDR3 in DNA: TGTGCCAGCAGCTTAGCAGGGTGGGGTGAAGCTTTCTTT. Translated, it gives CASSLAGWGEAFF. Looking up the rest from reference TRBV11-2 and TRBJ1-1 gives the full variable domain: EAGVAQSPRYKIIEKRQSVAFWCNPISGHATLYWYQQILGQGPKLLIQFQNNGVVDDSQLPKDRFSAERLKGVDSTLKIQPAKLEDSAVYLCASSLAGWGEAFFGQGTRLTVV.

This chain connects TRBV5-4 to TRBJ2-7; TRBD2 might be the D (5 bases). Germline CDR1 reads SGHNT; CDR2 reads YYREEE (reference sequence). This CDR3 contains 15 residues. Trimming removed 5 bases at V and 5 bases at J, with 20 bases between. The CDR3, as DNA: TGTGCCAGCAGTCCGACAAGGAGCGGTAGAAACGAGCAGTACTTC. This sequence encodes CASSPTRSGRNEQYF.

The V and J genes are TRBV28 and TRBJ1-5, with D perhaps TRBD1 (5 bases). Germline lookup yields CDR1 MDHEN and CDR2 SYDVKM. The CDR3 has 13 residues. V gave up 3 bases and J gave up 3 bases, with 6 bases separating them. As DNA, the CDR3 is TGTGCCAGCAGTTTCAGGGTCAATCAGCCCCAGCATTTT. Protein: CASSFRVNQPQHF.

The J gene is TRBJ2-7, the V gene TRBV20-1; maybe TRBD1 (5 bases). From germline, CDR1 is DFQATT and CDR2 SNEGSKA (reference sequence). The V gene lost 3 bases and the J gene lost 5 bases, with 8 bases spanning the gap. CDR3 length: 11 amino acids. The CDR3 loop is CSARGPHEQYF. Here the CDR3 DNA reads TGCAGTGCTAGGGGGCCCCACGAGCAGTACTTC.

The rearrangement joins TRBV18 to TRBJ2-6, with unresolved D. The CDR3 runs to 16 residues. The ends were cut back, 4 bases at V and 0 bases at J, with 10 bases in the middle. Looked up from germline, CDR1 is KGHSH and CDR2 is LQKENI. The CDR3 nucleotides read TGTGCCAGCTCACTTTATGCAGTCTCTGGGGCCAACGTCCTGACTTTC. This encodes CASSLYAVSGANVLTF.

The gene calls are TRBV19 and TRBJ1-3; D is unclear. Germline lookup yields CDR1 LNHDA and CDR2 SQIVND (reference sequence). Trimming removed 3 bases from V and 0 bases from J, with 12 bases in between. The CDR3 extends over 16 amino acids. The CDR3 here is CASSIEGTVSGNTIYF. DNA of the CDR3: TGTGCCAGTAGTATCGAGGGAACGGTCTCTGGAAACACCATATATTTT.

This clone was observed a few times. The chain carries TRBV4-1 and TRBJ1-2, with D hard to call. CDR3 length equals 14 residues. The germline CDR1 and CDR2 sequences are MGHRA and YSYEKL. Trimming pared 4 bases from V and 2 bases from J, leaving 11 bases between. The CDR3 sequence: CASSLAVSNYGYTF. In DNA, the CDR3 is TGCGCCAGCAGCCTCGCGGTGTCCAACTATGGCTACACCTTC.

The V and J genes are TRBV19 and TRBJ2-7, with D tentatively TRBD1 (7 bases). This CDR3 is built from 15 residues. Trimming took off 5 bases at V and 1 base at J, with 15 bases between the two ends. CDR1 and CDR2 (germline): LNHDA, SQIVND (reference sequence). CDR3 DNA: TGTGCCAGTAGTCAGGCGGGACAGTTGTCCTACGAGCAGTACTTC. Translating gives CASSQAGQLSYEQYF.

This clone has only one observation. The chain joins TRBV5-6 to TRBJ2-1, with 16 bases that match TRBD2. This CDR3 contains 17 residues. J gave up 6 bases and V 5 bases, and 8 bases lay outside the gene matches. CDR1 is SGHDT, CDR2 YYEEEE, per germline. The CDR3 sequence: CASSSPGLAGGFNEQFF. The CDR3 DNA reads as TGTGCCAGCAGTTCTCCGGGACTAGCGGGGGGGTTCAATGAGCAGTTCTTC.

The chain combines TRBV11-2 with TRBJ2-3; perhaps TRBD2 as D (5 bases). V lost 5 bases and J 1 base, leaving 13 bases between the germline ends. CDR3 length equals 15 residues. The germline gives CDR1 SGHAT, CDR2 FQNNGV. The CDR3 loop reads CASSAGVSGTDTQYF. In nucleotides, the CDR3 is TGTGCCAGCAGCGCCGGGGTCTCTGGCACAGATACGCAGTATTTT.

The chain is built from TRBV20-1 and TRBJ2-7, with a tentative D call TRBD1 (6 bases). Looked up from germline, CDR1 is DFQATT and CDR2 is SNEGSKA (reference sequence). Trimming stripped 3 bases from V and 7 bases from J, with 10 bases between. The CDR3 extends over 11 amino acids. The CDR3: CSASEGEEQYF. CDR3 DNA sequence: TGCAGTGCTAGTGAGGGGGAAGAGCAGTACTTC.

This clone was found a few times. This chain links TRBV11-2 with TRBJ2-5, with 9 bases fitting TRBD2. V trimming: 1 base; J trimming: 1 base; junction bases outside the gene matches: 4. Germline CDR1 is SGHAT and CDR2 is FQNNGV. CDR3 length equals 16 residues. CDR3 region: CASSLVRAGGQETQYF. As DNA, the CDR3 is TGTGCCAGCAGCTTAGTTCGAGCGGGGGGCCAAGAGACCCAGTACTTC. The complete variable domain, with remaining parts taken from reference TRBV11-2 and TRBJ2-5, reads EAGVAQSPRYKIIEKRQSVAFWCNPISGHATLYWYQQILGQGPKLLIQFQNNGVVDDSQLPKDRFSAERLKGVDSTLKIQPAKLEDSAVYLCASSLVRAGGQETQYFGPGTRLLVL.

This chain joins TRBV7-8 and TRBJ2-1; 8 positions agree with TRBD2. The CDR3 extends over 15 amino acids. J lost 7 bases, V lost 2 bases, and 7 bases had no gene match. Germline V gene data show CDR1 as SGHVS and CDR2 as FQNEAQ. CDR3: CASSLRGGLFNEQFF. CDR3 nucleotide sequence: TGTGCCAGCAGCTTACGGGGGGGCCTATTTAATGAGCAGTTCTTC.

This clone ranks as medium-sized (0.01 to 0.1%). This chain joins TRBV19 and TRBJ1-1, with D perhaps TRBD1 (5 bases). Trimming cost V 2 bases and J 1 base, with 5 bases left between them. Germline V gene lookup returns CDR1 LNHDA and CDR2 SQIVND (reference sequence). This CDR3 has 13 residues. The CDR3: CASSITGNTEAFF. The CDR3 DNA is TGTGCCAGTAGTATAACAGGGAACACTGAAGCTTTCTTT.

The chain carries TRBV7-8 and TRBJ1-2; TRBD1 is a possible D gene (5 bases). V dropped 4 bases and J dropped 4 bases, with 25 bases sitting between them. The V gene's germline CDR1 is SGHVS and CDR2 FQNEAQ. The CDR3 extends over 18 amino acids. The CDR3 DNA sequence: TGTGCCAGCAGCTCAACACCCAGGACCCTAGGGGCCTCCTATGGCTACACCTTC. Residues: CASSSTPRTLGASYGYTF.

J is TRBJ2-2 and V is TRBV4-1; D may be TRBD1 (6 bases). V lost 6 bases, J lost 2 bases, and 19 bases lay in between. This CDR3 contains 17 residues. Germline V lookup: CDR1 MGHRA, CDR2 YSYEKL. The chain's CDR3 is CASRTRQDLANTGELFF. CDR3 bases: TGCGCCAGCAGAACGCGACAGGATTTAGCCAACACCGGGGAGCTGTTTTTT.